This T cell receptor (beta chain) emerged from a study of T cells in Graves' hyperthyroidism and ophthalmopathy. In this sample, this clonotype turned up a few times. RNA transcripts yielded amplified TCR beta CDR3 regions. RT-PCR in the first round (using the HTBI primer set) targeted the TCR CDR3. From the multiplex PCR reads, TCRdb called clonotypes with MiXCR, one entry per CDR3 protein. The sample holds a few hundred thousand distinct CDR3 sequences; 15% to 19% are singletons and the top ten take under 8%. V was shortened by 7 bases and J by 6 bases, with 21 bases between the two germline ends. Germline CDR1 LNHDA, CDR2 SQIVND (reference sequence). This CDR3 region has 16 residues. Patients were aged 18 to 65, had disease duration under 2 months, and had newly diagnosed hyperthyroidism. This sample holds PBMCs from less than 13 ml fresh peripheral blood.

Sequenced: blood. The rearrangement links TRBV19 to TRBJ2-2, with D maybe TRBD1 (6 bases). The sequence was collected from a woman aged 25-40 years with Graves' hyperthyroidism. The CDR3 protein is CASKLQGSPIPGELFF. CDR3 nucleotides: TGTGCCAGTAAGCTACAGGGTTCCCCGATCCCCGGGGAGCTGTTTTTT.